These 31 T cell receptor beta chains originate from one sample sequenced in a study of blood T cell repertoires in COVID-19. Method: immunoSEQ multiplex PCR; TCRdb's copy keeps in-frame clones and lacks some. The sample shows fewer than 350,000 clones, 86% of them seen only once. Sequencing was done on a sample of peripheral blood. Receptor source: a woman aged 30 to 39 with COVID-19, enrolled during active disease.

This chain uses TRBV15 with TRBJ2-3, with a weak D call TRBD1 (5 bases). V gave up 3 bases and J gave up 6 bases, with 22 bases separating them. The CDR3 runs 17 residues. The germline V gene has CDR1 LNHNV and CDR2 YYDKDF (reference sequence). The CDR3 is CATSSERWTLGRDTQYF. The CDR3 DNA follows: TGTGCCACCAGCAGCGAACGGTGGACATTGGGTAGGGATACGCAGTATTTT.

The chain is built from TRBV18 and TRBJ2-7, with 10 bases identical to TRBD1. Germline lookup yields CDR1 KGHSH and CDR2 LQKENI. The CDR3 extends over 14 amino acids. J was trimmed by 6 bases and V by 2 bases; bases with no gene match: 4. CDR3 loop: CASSPGTGAGEQYF. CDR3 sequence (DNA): TGTGCCAGCTCACCAGGGACAGGGGCGGGCGAGCAGTACTTC. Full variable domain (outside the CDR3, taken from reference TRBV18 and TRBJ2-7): NAGVMQNPRHLVRRRGQEARLRCSPMKGHSHVYWYRQLPEEGLKFMVYLQKENIIDESGMPKERFSAEFPKEGPSILRIQQVVRGDSAAYFCASSPGTGAGEQYFGPGTRLTVT.

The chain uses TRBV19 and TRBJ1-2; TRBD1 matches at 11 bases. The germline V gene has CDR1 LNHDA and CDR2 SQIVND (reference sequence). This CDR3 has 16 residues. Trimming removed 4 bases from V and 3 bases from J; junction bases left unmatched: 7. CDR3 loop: CASSTSGTGGYYGYTF. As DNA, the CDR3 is TGTGCCAGTAGTACCTCCGGGACAGGGGGTTACTATGGCTACACCTTC.

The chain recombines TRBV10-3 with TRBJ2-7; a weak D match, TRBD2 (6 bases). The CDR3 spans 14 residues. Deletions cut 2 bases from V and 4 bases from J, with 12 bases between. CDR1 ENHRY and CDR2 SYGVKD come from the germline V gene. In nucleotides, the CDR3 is TGTGCCATCAGTGAGCCCTCGACTAGTTACGAGCAGTACTTC. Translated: CAISEPSTSYEQYF.

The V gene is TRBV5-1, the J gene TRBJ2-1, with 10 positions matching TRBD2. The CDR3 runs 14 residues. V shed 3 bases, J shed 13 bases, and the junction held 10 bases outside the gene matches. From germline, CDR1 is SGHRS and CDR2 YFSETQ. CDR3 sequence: CASSSAASGGSQFF. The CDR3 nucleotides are TGCGCCAGCAGCTCGGCGGCTAGCGGGGGTTCCCAGTTCTTC.

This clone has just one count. The CDR3 here is CASSQAYTPGAEQFF. The CDR3 nucleotides are TGTGCCAGCAGCCAAGCCTATACCCCGGGAGCTGAGCAGTTCTTC. The V call is TRBV14, the J call TRBJ2-1; perhaps TRBD2 as D (6 bases). CDR1 and CDR2 (germline): SGHDN, FVKESK. This CDR3 contains 15 residues. V was cut by 1 base and J by 9 bases, with 16 bases left in between.

The CDR3 sequence is CASGLDRFTEAFF. The CDR3 bases are TGTGCTAGTGGTTTAGACAGGTTCACTGAAGCTTTCTTT. The chain employs TRBV12-5 and TRBJ1-1; possible D gene TRBD1, 6 bases. This CDR3 region has 13 residues. Germline lookup yields CDR1 LGHNT and CDR2 FRNRAP. Deletions cut 3 bases from V and 4 bases from J, with 9 bases between.

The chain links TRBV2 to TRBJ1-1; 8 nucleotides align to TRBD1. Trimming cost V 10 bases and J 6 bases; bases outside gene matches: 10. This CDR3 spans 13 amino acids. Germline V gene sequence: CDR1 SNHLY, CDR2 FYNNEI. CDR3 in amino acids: CAKGQGTTAEAFF. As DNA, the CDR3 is TGTGCCAAAGGACAGGGAACAACCGCTGAAGCTTTCTTT.

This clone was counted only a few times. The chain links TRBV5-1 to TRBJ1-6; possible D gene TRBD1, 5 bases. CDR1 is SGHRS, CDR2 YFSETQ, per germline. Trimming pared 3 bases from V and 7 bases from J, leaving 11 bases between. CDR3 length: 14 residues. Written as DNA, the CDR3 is TGCGCCAGCAGCTCCAGGGTAGGCAATTCACCCCTCCACTTT. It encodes CASSSRVGNSPLHF.

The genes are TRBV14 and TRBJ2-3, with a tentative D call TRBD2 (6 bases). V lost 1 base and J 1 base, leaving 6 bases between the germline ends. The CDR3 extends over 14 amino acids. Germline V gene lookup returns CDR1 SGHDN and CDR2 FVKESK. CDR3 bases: TGTGCCAGCAGCCAAGCTAGCGGCACAGATACGCAGTATTTT. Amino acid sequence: CASSQASGTDTQYF.

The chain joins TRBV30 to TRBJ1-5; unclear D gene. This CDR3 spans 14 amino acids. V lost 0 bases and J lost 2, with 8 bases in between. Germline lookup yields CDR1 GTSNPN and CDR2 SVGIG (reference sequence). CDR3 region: CAWSVGGRNQPQHF. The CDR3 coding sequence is TGTGCCTGGAGTGTAGGTGGGCGCAATCAGCCCCAGCATTTT.

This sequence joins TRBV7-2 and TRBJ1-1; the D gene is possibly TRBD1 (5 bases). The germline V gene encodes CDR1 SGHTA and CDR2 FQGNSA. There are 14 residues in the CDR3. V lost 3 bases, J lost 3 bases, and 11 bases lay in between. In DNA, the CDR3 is TGTGCCAGCAGCTTTTCAGGGTTCGACACTGAAGCTTTCTTT. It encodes CASSFSGFDTEAFF. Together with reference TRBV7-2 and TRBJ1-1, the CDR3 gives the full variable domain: GAGVSQSPSNKVTEKGKDVELRCDPISGHTALYWYRQSLGQGLEFLIYFQGNSAPDKSGLPSDRFSAERTGGSVSTLTIQRTQQEDSAVYLCASSFSGFDTEAFFGQGTRLTVV.

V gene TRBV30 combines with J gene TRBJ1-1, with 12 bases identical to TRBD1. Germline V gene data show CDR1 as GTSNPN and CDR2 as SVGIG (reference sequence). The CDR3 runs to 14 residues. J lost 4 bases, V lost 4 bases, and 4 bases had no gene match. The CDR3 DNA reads TGTGCCTGGAAGGGGACAGGGGGCGCCACTGAAGCTTTCTTT. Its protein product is CAWKGTGGATEAFF.

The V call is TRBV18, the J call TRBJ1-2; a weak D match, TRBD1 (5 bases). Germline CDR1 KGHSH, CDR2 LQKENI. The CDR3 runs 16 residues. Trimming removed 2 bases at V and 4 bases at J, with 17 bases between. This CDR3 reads CASSPWGQGESYGYTF. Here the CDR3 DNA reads TGTGCCAGCTCACCATGGGGCCAGGGTGAATCCTATGGCTACACCTTC.

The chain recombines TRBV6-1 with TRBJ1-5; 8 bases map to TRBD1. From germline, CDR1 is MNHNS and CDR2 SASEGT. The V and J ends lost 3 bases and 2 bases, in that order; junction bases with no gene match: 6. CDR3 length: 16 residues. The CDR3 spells CASSDTGGMGNQPQHF. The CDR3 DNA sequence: TGTGCCAGCAGTGACACAGGGGGAATGGGCAATCAGCCCCAGCATTTT.

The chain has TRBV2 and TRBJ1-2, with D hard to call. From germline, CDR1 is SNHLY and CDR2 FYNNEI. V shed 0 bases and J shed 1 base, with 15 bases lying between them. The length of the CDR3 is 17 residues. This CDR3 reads CASSEASGQASNYGYTF. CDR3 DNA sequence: TGTGCCAGCAGTGAAGCCAGCGGTCAAGCTAGTAACTATGGCTACACCTTC.

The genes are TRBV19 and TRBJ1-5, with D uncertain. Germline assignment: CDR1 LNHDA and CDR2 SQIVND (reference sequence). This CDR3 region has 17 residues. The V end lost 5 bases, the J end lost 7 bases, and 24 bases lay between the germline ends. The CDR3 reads CASSPPLGGINSQPQHF. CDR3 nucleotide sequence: TGTGCCAGTAGTCCCCCTTTAGGAGGGATAAACAGCCAGCCCCAGCATTTT.

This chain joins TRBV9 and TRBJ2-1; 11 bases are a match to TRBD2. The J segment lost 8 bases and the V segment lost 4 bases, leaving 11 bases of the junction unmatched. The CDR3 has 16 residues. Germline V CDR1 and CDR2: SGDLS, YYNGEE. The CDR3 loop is CASSLHPSGGFYEQFF. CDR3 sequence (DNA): TGTGCCAGCAGCCTCCACCCTAGCGGGGGGTTCTATGAGCAGTTCTTC.

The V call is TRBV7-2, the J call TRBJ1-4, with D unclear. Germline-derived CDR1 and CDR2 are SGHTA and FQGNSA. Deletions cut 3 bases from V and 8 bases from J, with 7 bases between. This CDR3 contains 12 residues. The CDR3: CASSLQREKLFF. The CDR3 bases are TGTGCCAGCAGCTTGCAGCGGGAAAAACTGTTTTTT. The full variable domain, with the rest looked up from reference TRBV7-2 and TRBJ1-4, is GAGVSQSPSNKVTEKGKDVELRCDPISGHTALYWYRQSLGQGLEFLIYFQGNSAPDKSGLPSDRFSAERTGGSVSTLTIQRTQQEDSAVYLCASSLQREKLFFGSGTQLSVL.

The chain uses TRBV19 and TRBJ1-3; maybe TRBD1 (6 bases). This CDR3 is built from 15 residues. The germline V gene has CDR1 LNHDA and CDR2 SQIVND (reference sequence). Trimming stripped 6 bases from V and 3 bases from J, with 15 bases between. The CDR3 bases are TGTGCCAGTAGACCCCTGAGGGGGAATGGAAACACCATATATTTT. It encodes CASRPLRGNGNTIYF.

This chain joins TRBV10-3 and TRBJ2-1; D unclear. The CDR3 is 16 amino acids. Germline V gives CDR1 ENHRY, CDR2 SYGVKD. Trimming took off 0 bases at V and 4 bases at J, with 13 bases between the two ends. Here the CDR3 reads CAISESNPFTYNEQFF. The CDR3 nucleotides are TGTGCCATCAGTGAGTCGAACCCTTTTACTTACAATGAGCAGTTCTTC.

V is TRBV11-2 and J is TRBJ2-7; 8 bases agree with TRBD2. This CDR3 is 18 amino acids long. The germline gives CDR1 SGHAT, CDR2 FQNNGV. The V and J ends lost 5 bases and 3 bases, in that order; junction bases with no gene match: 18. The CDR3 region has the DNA TGTGCCAGCAGCCCTTGGCCCGGACCCGGGACTAGTGACTACGAGCAGTACTTC. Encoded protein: CASSPWPGPGTSDYEQYF.

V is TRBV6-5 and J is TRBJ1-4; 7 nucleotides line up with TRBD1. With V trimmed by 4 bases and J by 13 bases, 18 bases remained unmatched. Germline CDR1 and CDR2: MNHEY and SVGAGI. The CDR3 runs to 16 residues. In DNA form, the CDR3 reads TGTGCCAGCAGTTCCGACGGGACAGAGGGGGTACGGGGACTGTTTTTT. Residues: CASSSDGTEGVRGLFF.

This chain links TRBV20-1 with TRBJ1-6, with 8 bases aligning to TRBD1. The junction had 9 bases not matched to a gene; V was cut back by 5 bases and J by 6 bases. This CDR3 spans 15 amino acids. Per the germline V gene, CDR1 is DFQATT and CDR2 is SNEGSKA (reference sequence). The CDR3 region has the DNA TGCAGTGCTGGTGCCTTGGGACAGGCTAATTCACCCCTCCACTTT. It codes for CSAGALGQANSPLHF.

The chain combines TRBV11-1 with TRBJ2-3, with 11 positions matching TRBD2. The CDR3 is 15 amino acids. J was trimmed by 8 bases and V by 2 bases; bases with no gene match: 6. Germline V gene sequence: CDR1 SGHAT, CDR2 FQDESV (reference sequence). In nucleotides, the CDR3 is TGTGCCAGCAGCTTACTAGCGGGGGGTGAGAGTACGCAGTATTTT. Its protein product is CASSLLAGGESTQYF.

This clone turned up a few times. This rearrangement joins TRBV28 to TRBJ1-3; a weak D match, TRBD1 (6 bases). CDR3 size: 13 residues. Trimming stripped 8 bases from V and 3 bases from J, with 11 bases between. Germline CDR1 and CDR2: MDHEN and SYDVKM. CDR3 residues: CASYRVGGNTIYF. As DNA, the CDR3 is TGTGCCAGCTACAGGGTGGGTGGAAACACCATATATTTT.

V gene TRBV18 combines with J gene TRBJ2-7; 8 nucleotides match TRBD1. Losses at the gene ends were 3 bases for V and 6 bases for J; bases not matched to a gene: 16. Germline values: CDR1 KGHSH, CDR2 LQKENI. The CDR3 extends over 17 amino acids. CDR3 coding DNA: TGTGCCAGCTCACCCTTCCGGACAGGGACTTTCATTAGCGAGCAGTACTTC. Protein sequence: CASSPFRTGTFISEQYF.

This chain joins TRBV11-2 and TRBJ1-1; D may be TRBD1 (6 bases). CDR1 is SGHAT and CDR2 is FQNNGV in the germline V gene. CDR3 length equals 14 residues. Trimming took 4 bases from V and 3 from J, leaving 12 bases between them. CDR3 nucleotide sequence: TGTGCCAGCAGCTCCAGGGGAGGGGACACTGAAGCTTTCTTT. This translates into CASSSRGGDTEAFF.

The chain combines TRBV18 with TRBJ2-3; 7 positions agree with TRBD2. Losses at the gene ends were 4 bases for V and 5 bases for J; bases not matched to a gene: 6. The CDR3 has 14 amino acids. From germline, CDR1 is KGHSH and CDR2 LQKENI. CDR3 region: CASSLGLVGDTQYF. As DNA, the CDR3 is TGTGCCAGCTCACTCGGACTAGTGGGAGATACGCAGTATTTT.

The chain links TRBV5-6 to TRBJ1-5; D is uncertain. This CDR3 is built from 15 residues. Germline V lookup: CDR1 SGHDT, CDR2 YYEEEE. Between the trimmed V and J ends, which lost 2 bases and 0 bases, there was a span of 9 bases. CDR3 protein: CASSLGGYSNQPQHF. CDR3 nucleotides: TGTGCCAGCAGCTTAGGCGGGTATAGCAATCAGCCCCAGCATTTT.

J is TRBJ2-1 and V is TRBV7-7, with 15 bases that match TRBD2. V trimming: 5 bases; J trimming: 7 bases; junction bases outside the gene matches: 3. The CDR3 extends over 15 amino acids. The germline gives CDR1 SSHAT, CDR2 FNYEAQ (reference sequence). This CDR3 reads CASSPGTSGGNEQFF. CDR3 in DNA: TGTGCCAGCAGCCCTGGGACTAGCGGGGGGAATGAGCAGTTCTTC.